The entry that follows covers one TCR beta chain sequence. These data belong to a study of OX40 agonist ivuxolimab in advanced cancers. Across the whole study: Given to patients was ivuxolimab, an agonistic anti-OX40 (CD134) antibody. Every 2 weeks, patients received ivuxolimab intravenously, dosed at 0.01 to 10 mg/kg. Among those enrolled, mean age was roughly 55 years (range 23 to 79) and about 82% were male.

Researchers took blood at baseline, on cycle 4 day 1, and on cycle 7 day 1. The length of the CDR3 is 15 residues. Germline V lookup: CDR1 WNHNN, CDR2 SYGVQD (reference sequence). J gave up 3 bases and V 3 bases, and 8 bases lay outside the gene matches. TCRdb keeps only in-frame clones here, not all; method: immunoSEQ multiplex PCR. The data hold about 61,000 clones, with more than 80% observed a single time. This chain joins TRBV10-1 and TRBJ2-7, with TRBD1 matching 7 bases. This TCR was recovered from an adult with an advanced solid tumor such as melanoma, head and neck, liver or kidney cancer. Specimen: CD4+ or CD8+ T cells sorted from blood, collected in a trial of the OX40 agonist ivuxolimab. CDR3: CASSDHGTVDYEQYF. Written as DNA, the CDR3 is TGCGCCAGCAGTGACCACGGGACAGTGGACTACGAGCAGTACTTC.